A selection of T cell receptor beta chains follows, all from one sample in a study of blood T cell repertoires in COVID-19. Repertoires were generated with immunoSEQ multiplex PCR, while TCRdb's copy carries only in-frame clones and drops some. The data show 34,000 or so clones, about nine tenths seen once. Sequenced: peripheral blood. The receptors shown here come from a man over 45 with active or convalescent COVID-19. CDR3s include the opening cysteine and the closing phenylalanine or tryptophan. Fields, in order: V gene, clone size, D gene, J gene, CDR3 protein, CDR3 DNA. The D gene is left open where the match is weak. Clone size is shown for a subset of rows, as once, few, many or a class of expanded clone.

TRBV24-1,.,TRBD1,TRBJ2-1,CATSDLRPPGQGHNEQFF,TGTGCCACCAGTGATCTCCGACCGCCGGGACAGGGCCACAATGAGCAGTTCTTC
TRBV11-2,.,.,TRBJ2-1,CASSSILGRKTKKNEQFF,TGTGCCAGCAGCTCGATACTAGGAAGGAAGACCAAAAAGAATGAGCAGTTCTTC
TRBV15,once,.,TRBJ2-3,CATSRGANSDTQYF,TGTGCCACCAGTCGGGGGGCGAACTCAGATACGCAGTATTTT
TRBV27,.,TRBD1,TRBJ2-7,CASSWGTGAYEQYF,TGTGCCAGCAGTTGGGGGACAGGGGCCTACGAGCAGTACTTC
TRBV5-1,.,.,TRBJ2-3,CASSRSTAGATDTQYF,TGCGCCAGCAGTCGGTCCACTGCGGGGGCCACAGATACGCAGTATTTT
TRBV5-1,.,.,TRBJ2-7,CASSLTGTYEQYF,TGCGCCAGCAGCTTGACAGGGACCTACGAGCAGTACTTC
TRBV7-2,.,.,TRBJ1-2,CASSRGSRRANYGYTF,TGTGCCAGCAGCAGAGGGTCGCGCAGAGCTAACTATGGCTACACCTTC
TRBV7-6,.,TRBD2,TRBJ2-5,CASSSHGLAGGPKGETQYF,TGTGCCAGCAGCTCACACGGACTAGCGGGAGGGCCAAAGGGAGAGACCCAGTACTTC
TRBV6-2/TRBV6-3,.,TRBD2,TRBJ2-7,CASSYYSGRYEQYF,TGTGCCAGCAGTTACTACAGCGGGAGATACGAGCAGTACTTC
TRBV5-4,.,.,TRBJ1-5,CASSLYGRTQHF,TGTGCCAGCAGCTTGTATGGGCGTACCCAGCATTTT
TRBV3-1/TRBV3-2,few,TRBD2,TRBJ2-7,CASSPTSGSSYEQYF,TGTGCCAGCAGCCCGACTAGCGGGAGCTCCTACGAGCAGTACTTC